The 18 T cell receptor beta chains below were found in one sample sequenced in a study of OX40 agonist ivuxolimab in advanced cancers. The library was prepared using the immunoSEQ multiplex PCR assay. TCRdb holds this immuneACCESS table with in-frame rearrangements only. Some clones are missing; in checked studies, unresolved V genes explain under half, and the rest has no known cause. Within this sample are around 50,000 clones, with about nine tenths of them counted one time only. In total, the top ten clones hold over 10% of the sample. The material sequenced was CD4+ or CD8+ T cells sorted from blood, taken in a trial of the OX40 agonist ivuxolimab. These receptor sequences come from an adult with an advanced solid tumor such as melanoma, head and neck, liver or kidney cancer.

The V gene is TRBV10-1, the J gene TRBJ2-7; D assignment may be TRBD1 or TRBD2 (5 bases each). This CDR3 region has 14 residues. V lost 6 bases to trimming and J lost 5 bases, with 17 bases between them. Germline V gene sequence: CDR1 WNHNN, CDR2 SYGVQD (reference sequence). CDR3 sequence (DNA): TGCGCCAGCAGCTCCTTTACGGGGCCCCACGAGCAGTACTTC. Residues: CASSSFTGPHEQYF.

The gene calls are TRBV7-2 and TRBJ2-7; 9 nucleotides agree with TRBD2. The junction had 7 bases not matched to a gene; V was cut back by 2 bases and J by 2 bases. The CDR3 is made up of 16 amino acids. Germline V gene lookup returns CDR1 SGHTA and CDR2 FQGNSA. CDR3 protein: CASSLTTAGGTYEQYF. In nucleotides, the CDR3 is TGTGCCAGCAGCTTAACGACAGCGGGAGGCACCTACGAGCAGTACTTC.

The CDR3 sequence: CASTSLNTEAFF. In DNA, the CDR3 is TGTGCCAGCACTTCCCTCAACACTGAAGCTTTCTTT. V gene TRBV28 combines with J gene TRBJ1-1; D gene ambiguous. With 7 bases removed from V and 2 bases from J, the gap between germline ends came to 8 bases. The germline CDR1 and CDR2 sequences are MDHEN and SYDVKM. The CDR3 spans 12 residues. The entire variable domain, with the rest obtained from reference TRBV28 and TRBJ1-1, is as follows: DVKVTQSSRYLVKRTGEKVFLECVQDMDHENMFWYRQDPGLGLRLIYFSYDVKMKEKGDIPEGYSVSREKKERFSLILESASTNQTSMYLCASTSLNTEAFFGQGTRLTVV.

The gene calls are TRBV5-4 and TRBJ1-2, with D possibly matching TRBD1 (6 bases). V was trimmed by 0 bases and J by 6 bases, leaving 6 bases between them. CDR1 and CDR2 from the germline V gene are SGHNT and YYREEE (reference sequence). The CDR3 is 12 amino acids. The CDR3 DNA sequence: TGTGCCAGCAGCTTGGGGGGGCATGGCTACACCTTC. It encodes CASSLGGHGYTF.

V is TRBV27 and J is TRBJ2-7; unclear D gene. Germline-derived CDR1 and CDR2 are MNHEY and SMNVEV (reference sequence). The V end lost 3 bases, the J end lost 3 bases, and 12 bases lay between the germline ends. This CDR3 contains 14 residues. Here the CDR3 reads CASSLNGNVYEQYF. The CDR3 coding sequence is TGTGCCAGCAGTTTGAATGGTAACGTCTACGAGCAGTACTTC.

This chain joins TRBV19 and TRBJ2-1, with a possible D match to TRBD2 (5 bases). CDR1 is LNHDA and CDR2 is SQIVND in the germline V gene (reference sequence). CDR3 length: 13 amino acids. The germline V and J ends were trimmed by 6 bases and 2 bases, with 8 bases remaining between them. For the CDR3, the DNA is TGTGCCAGTAGCCGGGGTACCTACAATGAGCAGTTCTTC. Translating it yields CASSRGTYNEQFF.

The chain combines TRBV2 with TRBJ1-3, with 7 nucleotides matching TRBD1. V shed 8 bases and J 4 bases; nucleotides not matched to a gene: 8. This CDR3 has 14 residues. The V gene's germline CDR1 is SNHLY and CDR2 FYNNEI. The CDR3 here is CASLGQVSGNTIYF. The CDR3 DNA is TGTGCCAGCTTAGGACAGGTCTCCGGAAACACCATATATTTT.

This chain joins TRBV7-9 and TRBJ2-1; 8 nucleotides match TRBD1. In germline, CDR1 is SEHNR, CDR2 FQNEAQ (reference sequence). The junction had 7 bases not matched to a gene; V was cut back by 5 bases and J by 7 bases. The CDR3 is made up of 14 amino acids. CDR3 residues: CASSAWTGLNEQFF. DNA of the CDR3: TGTGCCAGCAGCGCCTGGACAGGGCTAAATGAGCAGTTCTTC.

The chain couples TRBV27 to TRBJ1-4, with 10 bases matching TRBD1. The ends lost 4 bases at V and 6 bases at J; junction bases unmatched: 2. This CDR3 has 14 residues. Germline loops: CDR1 MNHEY, CDR2 SMNVEV (reference sequence). CDR3 region: CASSWTGGDEKLFF. The CDR3 DNA reads TGTGCCAGCAGTTGGACAGGGGGAGATGAAAAACTGTTTTTT.

The chain is built from TRBV28 and TRBJ1-2; a possible D gene is TRBD1 (5 bases). The ends were cut back, 4 bases at V and 5 bases at J, with 14 bases in the middle. Germline CDR1 and CDR2: MDHEN and SYDVKM. This CDR3 region has 14 residues. CDR3 sequence reads: CASSSSGPGYGYTF. The CDR3 DNA reads as TGTGCCAGCAGTTCCTCGGGACCCGGTTATGGCTACACCTTC.

The CDR3 bases are TGTGCCAGCAGCTTCAACGTACAAGAGACCCAGTACTTC. It is translated as CASSFNVQETQYF. The chain joins TRBV7-9 to TRBJ2-5; D is undetermined. The CDR3 sequence is 13 residues long. Germline V gene sequence: CDR1 SEHNR, CDR2 FQNEAQ (reference sequence). Deletions cut 3 bases from V and 2 bases from J, with 7 bases between.

The chain combines TRBV7-9 with TRBJ1-3, with D hard to call. V was shortened by 0 bases and J by 0 bases, with 9 bases between the two germline ends. Germline CDR1 is SEHNR and CDR2 is FQNEAQ (reference sequence). CDR3 length equals 16 residues. This chain's CDR3 is CASSLARGSSGNTIYF. The CDR3 DNA follows: TGTGCCAGCAGCTTAGCGCGAGGGAGCTCTGGAAACACCATATATTTT.

The rearrangement links TRBV28 to TRBJ2-7, with D perhaps TRBD1 (5 bases). Germline V CDR1 and CDR2: MDHEN, SYDVKM. The CDR3 contains 14 residues. V was trimmed by 2 bases and J by 4 bases, leaving 12 bases between them. The CDR3, as DNA: TGTGCCAGCAGTTTAGCCAGGGTCGGGTACGAGCAGTACTTC. It codes for CASSLARVGYEQYF.

The rearrangement joins TRBV29-1 to TRBJ2-2; the D gene is possibly TRBD2 (6 bases). This CDR3 spans 18 amino acids. Trimming cost V 4 bases and J 3 bases, with 24 bases left between them. CDR1 is SQVTM and CDR2 is ANQGSEA in the germline V gene. As DNA, the CDR3 is TGCAGCGTTGTCGGGGATTGGGTTGGGGGGTATGACACCGGGGAGCTGTTTTTT. Amino acids: CSVVGDWVGGYDTGELFF.

This chain uses TRBV7-9 with TRBJ2-3; TRBD2 agrees at 9 bases. V was clipped by 3 bases and J by 4 bases; unmatched bases: 5. The germline CDR1 and CDR2 sequences are SEHNR and FQNEAQ (reference sequence). The CDR3 contains 15 residues. The CDR3 DNA reads TGTGCCAGCAGCTTCCGGCGGGAGGGAGCAGATACGCAGTATTTT. Its protein product is CASSFRREGADTQYF.

This clone was seen only a few times. V gene TRBV6-1 combines with J gene TRBJ2-7; TRBD2 matches at 7 bases. Germline V gives CDR1 MNHNS, CDR2 SASEGT. The CDR3 consists of 15 residues. V lost 6 bases and J lost 3; bases outside the gene matches: 11. The CDR3 DNA follows: TGTGCCAGCAGCAACGACCTTAGCGGGTACTACGAGCAGTACTTC. Its translation is CASSNDLSGYYEQYF.

The CDR3 region is CASSLLSGITTDTQYF. The CDR3 DNA follows: TGCGCCAGCAGCTTGCTCAGCGGGATTACCACAGATACGCAGTATTTT. This rearrangement joins TRBV5-1 to TRBJ2-3, with 7 bases lining up with TRBD2. V lost 1 base, J lost 2 bases, and 7 bases stayed unmatched. The CDR3 extends over 16 amino acids. Germline V CDR1 and CDR2: SGHRS, YFSETQ. The complete variable domain, with remaining parts taken from reference TRBV5-1 and TRBJ2-3, reads KAGVTQTPRYLIKTRGQQVTLSCSPISGHRSVSWYQQTPGQGLQFLFEYFSETQRNKGNFPGRFSGRQFSNSRSEMNVSTLELGDSALYLCASSLLSGITTDTQYFGPGTRLTVL.

The chain recombines TRBV11-2 with TRBJ1-3; D remains ambiguous. The CDR3 is made up of 14 amino acids. V was pared by 2 bases and J by 0 bases, with 5 bases between. CDR1 is SGHAT, CDR2 FQNNGV, per germline. In DNA form, the CDR3 reads TGTGCCAGCAGCTTATCTCTCTCTGGAAACACCATATATTTT. This codes for CASSLSLSGNTIYF.